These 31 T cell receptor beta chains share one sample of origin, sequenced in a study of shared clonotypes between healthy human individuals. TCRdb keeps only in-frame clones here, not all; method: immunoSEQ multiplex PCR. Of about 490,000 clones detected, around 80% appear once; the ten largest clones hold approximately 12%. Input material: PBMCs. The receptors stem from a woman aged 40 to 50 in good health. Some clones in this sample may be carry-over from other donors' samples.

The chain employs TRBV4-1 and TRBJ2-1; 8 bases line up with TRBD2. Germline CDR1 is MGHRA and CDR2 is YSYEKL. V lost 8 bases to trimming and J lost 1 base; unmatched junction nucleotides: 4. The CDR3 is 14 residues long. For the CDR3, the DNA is TGCGCCAGCGCAAAGCGGGAGTCCTACAATGAGCAGTTCTTC. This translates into CASAKRESYNEQFF.

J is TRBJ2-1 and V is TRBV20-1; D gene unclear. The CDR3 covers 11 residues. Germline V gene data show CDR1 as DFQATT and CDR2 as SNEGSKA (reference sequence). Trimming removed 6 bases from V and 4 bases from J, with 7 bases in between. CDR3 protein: CSAKNYNEQFF. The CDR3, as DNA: TGCAGTGCCAAGAATTACAATGAGCAGTTCTTC.

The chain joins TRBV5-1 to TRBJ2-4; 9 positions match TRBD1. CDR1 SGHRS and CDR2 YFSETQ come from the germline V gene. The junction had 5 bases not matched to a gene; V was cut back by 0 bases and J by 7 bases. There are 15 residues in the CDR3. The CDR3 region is CASSLGTGGSNIQYF. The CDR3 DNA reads TGCGCCAGCAGCTTGGGCACAGGGGGCAGCAACATTCAGTACTTC.

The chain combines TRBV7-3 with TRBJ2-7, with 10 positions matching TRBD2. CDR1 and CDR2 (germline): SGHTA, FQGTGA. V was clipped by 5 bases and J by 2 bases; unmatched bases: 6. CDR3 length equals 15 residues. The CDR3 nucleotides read TGTGCCAGCAGCATCAGCGGGAGGGCCCCCTACGAGCAGTACTTC. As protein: CASSISGRAPYEQYF.

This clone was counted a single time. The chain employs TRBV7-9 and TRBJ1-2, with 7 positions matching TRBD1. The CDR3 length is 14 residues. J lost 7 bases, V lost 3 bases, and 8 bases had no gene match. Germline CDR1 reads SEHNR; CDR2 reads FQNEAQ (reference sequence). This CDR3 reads CASSFPDRVGGYTF. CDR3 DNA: TGTGCCAGCAGCTTTCCCGACAGGGTTGGTGGCTACACCTTC.

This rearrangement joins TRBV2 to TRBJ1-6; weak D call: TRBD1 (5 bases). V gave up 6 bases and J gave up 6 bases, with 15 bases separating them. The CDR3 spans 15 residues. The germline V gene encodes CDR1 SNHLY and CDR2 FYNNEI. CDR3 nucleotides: TGTGCCAGCAGGGAGGGACGGTGGGTTAATTCACCCCTCCACTTT. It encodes CASREGRWVNSPLHF.

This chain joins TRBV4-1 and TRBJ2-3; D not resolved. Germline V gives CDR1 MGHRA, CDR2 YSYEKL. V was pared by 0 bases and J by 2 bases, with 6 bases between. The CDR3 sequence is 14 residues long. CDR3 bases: TGCGCCAGCAGCCAAGATCGAGCCACAGATACGCAGTATTTT. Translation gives CASSQDRATDTQYF.

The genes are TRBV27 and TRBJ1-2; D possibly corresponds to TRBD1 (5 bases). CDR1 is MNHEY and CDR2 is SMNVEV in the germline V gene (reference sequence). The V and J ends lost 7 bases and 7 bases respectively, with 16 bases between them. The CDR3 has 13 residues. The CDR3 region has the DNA TGTGCCAGCAAACCGCAGCCAGGGCTTGGCTACACCTTC. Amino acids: CASKPQPGLGYTF.

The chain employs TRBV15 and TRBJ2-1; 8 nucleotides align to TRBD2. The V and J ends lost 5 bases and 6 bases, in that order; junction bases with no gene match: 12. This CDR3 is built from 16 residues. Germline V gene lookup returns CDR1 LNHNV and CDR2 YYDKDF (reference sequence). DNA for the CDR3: TGTGCCACCAGCGAGAGTCCGGGACTAGAATTCAATGAGCAGTTCTTC. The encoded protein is CATSESPGLEFNEQFF.

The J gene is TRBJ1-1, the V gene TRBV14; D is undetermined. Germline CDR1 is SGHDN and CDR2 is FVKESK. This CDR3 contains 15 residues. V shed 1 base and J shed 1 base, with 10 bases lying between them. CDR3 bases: TGTGCCAGCAGCCAAGGGGTCTTTCGGAACACTGAAGCTTTCTTT. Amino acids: CASSQGVFRNTEAFF. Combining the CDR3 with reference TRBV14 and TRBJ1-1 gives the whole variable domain EAGVTQFPSHSVIEKGQTVTLRCDPISGHDNLYWYRRVMGKEIKFLLHFVKESKQDESGMPNNRFLAERTGGTYSTLKVQPAELEDSGVYFCASSQGVFRNTEAFFGQGTRLTVV.

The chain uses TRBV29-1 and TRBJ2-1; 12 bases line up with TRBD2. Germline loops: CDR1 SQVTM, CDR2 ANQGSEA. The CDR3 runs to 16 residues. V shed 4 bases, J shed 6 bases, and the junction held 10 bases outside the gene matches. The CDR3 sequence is CSVALLTSGRINEQFF. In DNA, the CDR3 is TGCAGCGTTGCCCTCTTGACTAGCGGGAGAATCAATGAGCAGTTCTTC.

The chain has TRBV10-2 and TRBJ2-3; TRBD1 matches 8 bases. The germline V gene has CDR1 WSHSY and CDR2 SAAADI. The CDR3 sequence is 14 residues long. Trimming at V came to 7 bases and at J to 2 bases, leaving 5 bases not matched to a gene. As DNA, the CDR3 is TGCGCCAGCAATCCGGGACAGGCCACAGATACGCAGTATTTT. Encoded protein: CASNPGQATDTQYF.

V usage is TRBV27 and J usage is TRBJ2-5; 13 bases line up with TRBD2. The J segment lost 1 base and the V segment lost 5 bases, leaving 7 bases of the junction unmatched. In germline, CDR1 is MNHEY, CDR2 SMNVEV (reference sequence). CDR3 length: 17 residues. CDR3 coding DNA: TGTGCCAGCAGTCCCCCGACTAGCGGGAGGTTCCAAGAGACCCAGTACTTC. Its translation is CASSPPTSGRFQETQYF.

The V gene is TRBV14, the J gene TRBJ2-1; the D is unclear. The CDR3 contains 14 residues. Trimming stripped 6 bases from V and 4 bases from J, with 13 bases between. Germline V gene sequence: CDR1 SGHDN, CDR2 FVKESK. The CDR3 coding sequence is TGTGCCAGCAGTGACACCTCTAGATACAATGAGCAGTTCTTC. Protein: CASSDTSRYNEQFF.

CDR3: CASSLGLDTYEQYF. The CDR3 nucleotides are TGCGCCAGCAGCTTGGGACTAGACACCTACGAGCAGTACTTC. V gene TRBV5-1 combines with J gene TRBJ2-5, with a possible D match to TRBD2 (6 bases). With the DNA end fitting TRBJ2-7 better, the J assignment may be wrong. The length of the CDR3 is 14 residues. CDR1 and CDR2 (germline): SGHRS, YFSETQ.

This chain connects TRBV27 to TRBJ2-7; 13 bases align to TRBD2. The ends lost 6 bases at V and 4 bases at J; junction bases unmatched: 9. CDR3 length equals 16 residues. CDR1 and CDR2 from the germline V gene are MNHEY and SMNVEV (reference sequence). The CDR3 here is CASSYGLAGVVYEQYF. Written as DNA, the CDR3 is TGTGCCAGCAGCTACGGACTAGCGGGAGTTGTTTACGAGCAGTACTTC.

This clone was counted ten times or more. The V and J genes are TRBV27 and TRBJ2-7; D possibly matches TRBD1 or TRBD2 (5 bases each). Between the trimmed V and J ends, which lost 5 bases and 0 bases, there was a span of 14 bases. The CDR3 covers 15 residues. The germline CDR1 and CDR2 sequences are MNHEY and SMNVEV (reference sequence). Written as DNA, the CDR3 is TGTGCCAGCAGTATAGGGACGGATAGCTCCTACGAGCAGTACTTC. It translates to CASSIGTDSSYEQYF.

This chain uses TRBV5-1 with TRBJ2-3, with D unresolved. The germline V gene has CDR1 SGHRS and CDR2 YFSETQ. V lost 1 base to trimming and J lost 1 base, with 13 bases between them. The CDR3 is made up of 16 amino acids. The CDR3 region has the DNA TGCGCCAGCAGCTTGTTCCGGTCCCTAGGCACAGATACGCAGTATTTT. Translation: CASSLFRSLGTDTQYF.

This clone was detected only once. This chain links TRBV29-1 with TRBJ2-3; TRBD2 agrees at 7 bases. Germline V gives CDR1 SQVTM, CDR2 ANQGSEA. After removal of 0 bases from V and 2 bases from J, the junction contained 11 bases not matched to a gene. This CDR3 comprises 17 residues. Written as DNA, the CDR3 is TGCAGCGTTGAAGATCTAGGGCTAGCGGAGGCCACAGATACGCAGTATTTT. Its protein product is CSVEDLGLAEATDTQYF.

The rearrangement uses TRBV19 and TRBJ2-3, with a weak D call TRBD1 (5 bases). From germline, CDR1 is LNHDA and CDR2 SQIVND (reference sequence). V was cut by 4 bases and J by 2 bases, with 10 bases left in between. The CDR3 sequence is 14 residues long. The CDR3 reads CASSTQQVTDTQYF. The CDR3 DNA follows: TGTGCCAGTAGTACCCAACAGGTCACAGATACGCAGTATTTT. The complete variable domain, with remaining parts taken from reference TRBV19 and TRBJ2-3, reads DGGITQSPKYLFRKEGQNVTLSCEQNLNHDAMYWYRQDPGQGLRLIYYSQIVNDFQKGDIAEGYSVSREKKESFPLTVTSAQKNPTAFYLCASSTQQVTDTQYFGPGTRLTVL.

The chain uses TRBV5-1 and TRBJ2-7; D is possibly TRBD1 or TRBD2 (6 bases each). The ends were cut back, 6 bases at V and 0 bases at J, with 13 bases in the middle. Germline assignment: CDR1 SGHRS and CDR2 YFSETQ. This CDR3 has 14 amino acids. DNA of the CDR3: TGCGCCAGCACCCTGGAGGGGGACTCCTACGAGCAGTACTTC. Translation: CASTLEGDSYEQYF.

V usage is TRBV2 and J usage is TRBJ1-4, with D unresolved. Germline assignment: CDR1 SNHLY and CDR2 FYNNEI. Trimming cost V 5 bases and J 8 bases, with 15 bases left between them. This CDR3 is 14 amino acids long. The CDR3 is CASSFSIRSEKLFF. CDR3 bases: TGTGCCAGCAGTTTTTCGATCAGATCAGAAAAACTGTTTTTT.

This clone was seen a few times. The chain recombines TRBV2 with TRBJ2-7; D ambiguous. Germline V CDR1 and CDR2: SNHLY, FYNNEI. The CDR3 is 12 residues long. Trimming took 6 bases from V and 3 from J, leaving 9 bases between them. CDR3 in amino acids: CASSLNHYEQYF. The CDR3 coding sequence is TGTGCCAGCAGCCTAAACCACTACGAGCAGTACTTC.

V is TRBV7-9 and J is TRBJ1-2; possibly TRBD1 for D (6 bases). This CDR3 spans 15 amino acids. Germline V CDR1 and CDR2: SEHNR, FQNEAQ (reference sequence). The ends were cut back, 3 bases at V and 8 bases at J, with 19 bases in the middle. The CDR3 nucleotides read TGTGCCAGCAGCTTGGGAATAGACAGGTCCGACGGCTACACCTTC. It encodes CASSLGIDRSDGYTF.

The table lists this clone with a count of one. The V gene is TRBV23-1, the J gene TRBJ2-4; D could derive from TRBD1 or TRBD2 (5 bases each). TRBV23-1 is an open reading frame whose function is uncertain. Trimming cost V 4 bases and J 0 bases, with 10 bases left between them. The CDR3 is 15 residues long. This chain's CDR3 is CASSRWGLAKNIQYF. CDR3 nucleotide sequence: TGCGCCAGCAGTCGCTGGGGGTTAGCCAAAAACATTCAGTACTTC.

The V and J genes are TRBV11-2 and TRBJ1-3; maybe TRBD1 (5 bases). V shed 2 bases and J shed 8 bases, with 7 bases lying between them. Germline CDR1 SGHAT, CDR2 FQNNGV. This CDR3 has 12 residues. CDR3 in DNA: TGTGCCAGCAGCTTAATAGGGGACACCATATATTTT. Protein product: CASSLIGDTIYF. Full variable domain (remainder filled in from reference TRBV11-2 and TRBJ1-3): EAGVAQSPRYKIIEKRQSVAFWCNPISGHATLYWYQQILGQGPKLLIQFQNNGVVDDSQLPKDRFSAERLKGVDSTLKIQPAKLEDSAVYLCASSLIGDTIYFGEGSWLTVV.

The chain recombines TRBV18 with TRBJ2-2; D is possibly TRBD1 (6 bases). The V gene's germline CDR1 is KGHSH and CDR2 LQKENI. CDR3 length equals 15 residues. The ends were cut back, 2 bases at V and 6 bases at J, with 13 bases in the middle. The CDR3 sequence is CASSPNGEGAGELFF. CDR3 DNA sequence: TGTGCCAGCTCACCAAACGGCGAGGGGGCCGGGGAGCTGTTTTTT.

The CDR3 bases are TGTGCCAGTAGTATAGAGCTCTCGGGGAGGATTGGCGGCTACACCTTC. This codes for CASSIELSGRIGGYTF. The chain uses TRBV19 and TRBJ1-2; D remains unclear. Germline CDR1 is LNHDA and CDR2 is SQIVND (reference sequence). V was cut by 0 bases and J by 8 bases, with 19 bases left in between. CDR3 length: 16 amino acids. Drawing the rest from reference TRBV19 and TRBJ1-2, the complete variable domain is DGGITQSPKYLFRKEGQNVTLSCEQNLNHDAMYWYRQDPGQGLRLIYYSQIVNDFQKGDIAEGYSVSREKKESFPLTVTSAQKNPTAFYLCASSIELSGRIGGYTFGSGTRLTVV.

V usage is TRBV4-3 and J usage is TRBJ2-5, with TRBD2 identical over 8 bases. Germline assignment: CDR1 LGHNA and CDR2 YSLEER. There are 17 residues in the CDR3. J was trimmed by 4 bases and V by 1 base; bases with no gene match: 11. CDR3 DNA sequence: TGCGCCAGCAGCCAAGTGCCCGGGGGGGAGCCGGGAGAGACCCAGTACTTC. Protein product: CASSQVPGGEPGETQYF.

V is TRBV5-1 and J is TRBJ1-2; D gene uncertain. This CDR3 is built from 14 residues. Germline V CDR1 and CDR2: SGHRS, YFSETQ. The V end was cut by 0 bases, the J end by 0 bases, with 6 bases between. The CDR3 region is CASSLEGPNYGYTF. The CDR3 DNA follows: TGCGCCAGCAGCTTGGAGGGTCCTAACTATGGCTACACCTTC.

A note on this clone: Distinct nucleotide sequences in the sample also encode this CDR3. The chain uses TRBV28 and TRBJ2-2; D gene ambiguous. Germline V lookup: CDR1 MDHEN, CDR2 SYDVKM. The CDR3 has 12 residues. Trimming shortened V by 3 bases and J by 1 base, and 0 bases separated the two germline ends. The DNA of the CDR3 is TGTGCCAGCAGTTTGAACACCGGGGAGCTGTTTTTT. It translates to CASSLNTGELFF.